Below, 16 T cell receptor beta chains from the same sample are listed, as sequenced in a study of T cells after yellow fever vaccination. TCRdb recomputed calls from the 5' RACE reads with MiXCR, one row per CDR3 protein. The table lists about 350,000 distinct CDR3 sequences, approximately 10% of them singletons, with roughly 18% in the top ten. The sequences come from PBMCs, collected on the day of the first yellow fever vaccination. Source of these receptors: a man aged 18 to 29 who received the YFV17D yellow fever vaccine.

The chain is built from TRBV9 and TRBJ2-5; possibly TRBD1 or TRBD2 for D (5 bases each). V was shortened by 2 bases and J by 2 bases, with 13 bases between the two germline ends. CDR3 length: 15 amino acids. Looked up from germline, CDR1 is SGDLS and CDR2 is YYNGEE. This CDR3 reads CASSVGTTSQETQYF. The CDR3 DNA sequence: TGTGCCAGCAGCGTCGGGACCACTTCTCAAGAGACCCAGTACTTC.

This rearrangement joins TRBV4-3 to TRBJ2-7; TRBD2 matches at 7 bases. The germline gives CDR1 LGHNA, CDR2 YSLEER. V was clipped by 4 bases and J by 2 bases; unmatched bases: 2. The CDR3 runs 13 residues. The CDR3 DNA is TGCGCCAGCAGCCCGGGGGGACCCTACGAGCAGTACGTC. Translating it yields CASSPGGPYEQYV.

This clonotype was found many times. The gene calls are TRBV7-9 and TRBJ2-4; D remains unclear. CDR3 length: 13 amino acids. Trimming stripped 5 bases from V and 8 bases from J, with 13 bases between. Germline V gene data show CDR1 as SEHNR and CDR2 as FQNEAQ (reference sequence). The CDR3 nucleotides read TGTGCCAGCAGCCTGAATGGAGAGGACATTCAGTACTTC. Protein product: CASSLNGEDIQYF.

This clonotype has ten or more counts. V usage is TRBV23-1 and J usage is TRBJ2-1; perhaps TRBD2 as D (5 bases). TRBV23-1 is identified as an open reading frame with a role that is uncertain. This CDR3 is 17 amino acids long. Trimming removed 0 bases from V and 5 bases from J, with 17 bases in between. The CDR3 protein is CASSQSPEDCPHNEQFF. CDR3 nucleotides: TGCGCCAGCAGTCAATCCCCGGAGGATTGCCCCCACAATGAGCAGTTCTTC.

The CDR3 coding sequence is TGTGCCAGCAGTGAAGCGCGAGGGGGTATAGAAAAACTGTTTTTT. Translation: CASSEARGGIEKLFF. This chain connects TRBV6-1 to TRBJ1-4; the D gene is possibly TRBD1 (6 bases). V was pared by 0 bases and J by 8 bases, with 13 bases between. The CDR3 has 15 amino acids. Germline CDR1 MNHNS, CDR2 SASEGT.

This clonotype was found a few times. The chain recombines TRBV6-2 or TRBV6-3 with TRBJ2-1, with D possibly matching TRBD2 (6 bases). V was cut by 1 base and J by 4 bases, with 14 bases left in between. Germline V gene lookup returns CDR1 MNHEY and CDR2 SVGEGT. The CDR3 runs 16 residues. CDR3 nucleotide sequence: TGTGCCAGCAGTTACTTCAGCGGGCCGTTTTACAATGAGCAGTTCTTC. Amino acids: CASSYFSGPFYNEQFF.

A few counts support this clonotype. DNA for the CDR3: TGTGCCATCAGTGAGCTACAGGTCACCGGGGAGCTGTTTTTT. Protein: CAISELQVTGELFF. The chain carries TRBV10-3 and TRBJ2-2, with D perhaps matching TRBD1 (5 bases). V was trimmed by 2 bases and J by 4 bases, leaving 8 bases between them. The CDR3 is 14 amino acids. Germline loops: CDR1 ENHRY, CDR2 SYGVKD.

This clonotype turned up a few times. The V gene is TRBV7-9, the J gene TRBJ2-7; D unresolved. V was trimmed by 3 bases and J by 0 bases, leaving 6 bases between them. The CDR3 runs to 13 residues. CDR1 and CDR2 (germline): SEHNR, FQNEAQ (reference sequence). The CDR3 protein is CASSFRNSYEQYV. DNA of the CDR3: TGTGCCAGCAGCTTCCGAAACTCCTACGAGCAGTACGTC.

This sequence joins TRBV7-2 and TRBJ2-1, with D possibly called TRBD1 or TRBD2 (6 bases each). The CDR3 is made up of 15 amino acids. Germline CDR1 is SGHTA and CDR2 is FQGNSA. With 2 bases removed from V and 2 bases from J, the gap between germline ends came to 10 bases. The CDR3 DNA reads as TGTGCCAGCAGCTTACGAGGGGGGACCTACAATGAGCAGTTCTTC. It yields the protein CASSLRGGTYNEQFF.

This clonotype has ten or more counts. The chain is built from TRBV5-1 and TRBJ1-1; D might be TRBD1 (5 bases). The V and J ends lost 0 bases and 4 bases respectively, with 10 bases between them. The CDR3 length is 14 residues. Germline assignment: CDR1 SGHRS and CDR2 YFSETQ. CDR3 DNA: TGCGCCAGCAGCTTGGTGGGGGTTGGCACTGAAGCTTTCTTT. Protein sequence: CASSLVGVGTEAFF.

This clonotype was counted between two and nine times. The genes are TRBV5-6 and TRBJ1-2; the D gene is possibly TRBD1 (6 bases). V shed 4 bases and J shed 12 bases, with 16 bases lying between them. Germline values: CDR1 SGHDT, CDR2 YYEEEE. This CDR3 comprises 12 residues. The CDR3 sequence is CASSGGHPANTF. Written as DNA, the CDR3 is TGTGCCAGCAGCGGGGGACACCCTGCGAACACCTTC.

V gene TRBV20-1 combines with J gene TRBJ2-7; 8 nucleotides align to TRBD1. Trimming at V came to 2 bases and at J to 5 bases, leaving 8 bases not matched to a gene. The CDR3 runs 14 residues. Looked up from germline, CDR1 is DFQATT and CDR2 is SNEGSKA (reference sequence). CDR3 region: CSARLGQVLHEQYF. DNA for the CDR3: TGCAGTGCTAGACTGGGACAGGTTTTGCACGAGCAGTACTTC.

V gene TRBV29-1 combines with J gene TRBJ2-7; D is possibly TRBD1 or TRBD2 (5 bases each). Trimming stripped 3 bases from V and 4 bases from J, with 7 bases between. This CDR3 comprises 11 residues. Germline V gene sequence: CDR1 SQVTM, CDR2 ANQGSEA. The CDR3 sequence: CSVDEGYEQYF. In nucleotides, the CDR3 is TGCAGCGTTGACGAGGGGTACGAGCAGTACTTC.

Note on this clonotype: A junction end diverges from the germline sequence, so it may reflect a read error. V is TRBV7-2 and J is TRBJ2-5; 7 nucleotides line up with TRBD1. This CDR3 comprises 12 residues. Germline CDR1 reads SGHTA; CDR2 reads FQGNSA. The DNA for the CDR3 is TGTGACAGCAGCCAGGGGGTAGAGACCCAGTACTTC. Translating it yields CDSSQGVETQYF.

There are a few counts of this clonotype. This rearrangement joins TRBV6-2 or TRBV6-3 to TRBJ1-4; D gene ambiguous. Per the germline V gene, CDR1 is MNHEY and CDR2 is SVGEGT. V was shortened by 8 bases and J by 7 bases, with 8 bases between the two germline ends. The CDR3 runs 11 residues. In DNA form, the CDR3 reads TGTGCCAGCGGCAGAAGTGAAAAACTGTTTTTT. Translated: CASGRSEKLFF.

The chain combines TRBV11-1 with TRBJ2-7; D may match TRBD1 or TRBD2 (5 bases each). The CDR3 spans 19 residues. Germline CDR1 SGHAT, CDR2 FQDESV (reference sequence). Trimming stripped 0 bases from V and 2 bases from J, with 23 bases between. The CDR3: CASSLAVLVSPWGTYEQYF. CDR3 nucleotide sequence: TGTGCCAGCAGCTTAGCGGTGTTAGTGTCCCCTTGGGGGACCTACGAGCAGTACTTC.